Listed below are T cell receptor beta chains from one sample, sequenced in a study of shared clonotypes between healthy human individuals. Some clones are missing from TCRdb's copy, which holds only in-frame ones; the method was immunoSEQ multiplex PCR. Here the sample spans fewer than 3 million clones, about 90% being singletons. Sequenced: naive CD4+ T cells from PBMCs. The receptors shown here come from a man in his late teens or twenties in good health. Some clones in this sample may be carry-over from other donors' samples. Each CDR3 is given with its conserved first and last residue. The D gene is left open where the match is weak. The listing skips clone size in some rows; elsewhere it reads once, few, many or a size class.

clone_size,j_call,v_call,d_call,cdr3_aa,cdr3_nt
-,TRBJ2-5,TRBV6-6,TRBD2,CASSQTSPPRETQYF,TGTGCCAGCAGTCAGACTAGCCCCCCCAGAGAGACCCAGTACTTC
-,TRBJ1-5,TRBV10-2,-,CASSDRASNQPQHF,TGCGCCAGCAGTGACAGGGCCAGCAATCAGCCCCAGCATTTT
once,TRBJ2-6,TRBV7-9,-,CASRSTSKETGANVLTF,TGTGCCAGCAGAAGTACTAGCAAGGAGACTGGGGCCAACGTCCTGACTTTC
once,TRBJ2-3,TRBV28,-,CASSLYTDTQYF,TGTGCCAGCAGTTTATACACAGATACGCAGTATTTT
-,TRBJ2-1,TRBV5-1,-,CASSPPGRPGQFF,TGCGCCAGCAGCCCCCCCGGGCGCCCCGGGCAGTTCTTC
-,TRBJ2-7,TRBV6-1,-,CASSEALWGQGQYF,TGTGCCAGCAGTGAGGCCCTGTGGGGGCAAGGGCAGTACTTC
-,TRBJ2-4,TRBV11-2,-,CASSLAGEDIQYF,TGTGCCAGCAGCTTAGCCGGGGAGGACATTCAGTACTTC
once,TRBJ1-1,TRBV28,-,CASRSGGSTFSGEAFF,TGTGCCAGCAGGTCCGGGGGGTCCACTTTTTCCGGTGAAGCTTTCTTT
-,TRBJ2-3,TRBV10-1,-,CASKDPGTDTQYF,TGCGCCAGCAAGGATCCCGGCACAGATACGCAGTATTTT
-,TRBJ1-1,TRBV30,-,CAWVLPRTKFTAAFF,TGTGCCTGGGTTCTTCCTCGGACAAAATTTACGGCTGCTTTCTTT
once,TRBJ1-1,TRBV6-5,TRBD1,CASSQQGAGAFF,TGTGCCAGCAGTCAGCAGGGGGCCGGGGCTTTCTTT
-,TRBJ2-7,TRBV4-3,-,CASSLRQPPSGEQYF,TGCGCCAGCAGCCTTAGACAGCCGCCCTCGGGCGAGCAGTACTTC
-,TRBJ2-7,TRBV6-1,-,CASSESSLPYEQYF,TGTGCCAGCAGTGAATCCAGCCTACCCTACGAGCAGTACTTC
-,TRBJ2-2,TRBV11-3,TRBD2,CASSSRTSGSKGGNTGELFF,TGTGCCAGCAGCTCACGGACTAGCGGGTCCAAGGGGGGAAACACCGGGGAGCTGTTTTTT
once,TRBJ2-1,TRBV4-3,-,CASSQEWTQINEQFF,TGCGCCAGCAGCCAAGAGTGGACCCAGATTAATGAGCAGTTCTTC
-,TRBJ2-7,TRBV21-1,-,CASSKVGTGMYEQYF,TGTGCCAGCAGCAAAGTAGGGACAGGGATGTACGAGCAGTACTTC
-,TRBJ2-1,TRBV27,TRBD1,CASSRQGVNEQFF,TGTGCCAGCAGTAGACAGGGGGTGAATGAGCAGTTCTTC
once,TRBJ2-7,TRBV30,-,CAWSDQWTASYEQYF,TGTGCCTGGAGCGACCAATGGACAGCCTCCTACGAGCAGTACTTC
-,TRBJ1-2,TRBV5-1,-,CASSRTGAPDGYTF,TGCGCCAGCAGCCGGACTGGAGCGCCGGATGGCTACACCTTC
-,TRBJ1-1,TRBV18,-,CASSPGHSGLTEAFF,TGTGCCAGCTCACCAGGTCACAGCGGCTTAACTGAAGCTTTCTTT
-,TRBJ1-2,TRBV10-3,-,CAIRSGAGLNYGYTF,TGTGCCATCAGATCAGGGGCCGGGTTAAACTATGGCTACACCTTC
-,TRBJ1-3,TRBV4-3,-,CASSQDFASVSGNTIYF,TGCGCCAGCAGCCAAGATTTTGCGTCGGTCTCTGGAAACACCATATATTTT
-,TRBJ2-5,TRBV28,-,CASRRFGMQETQYF,TGTGCCAGCAGGCGCTTTGGGATGCAAGAGACCCAGTACTTC
-,TRBJ1-2,TRBV5-1,-,CASSPSASTGYTF,TGCGCCAGCAGTCCGTCGGCCAGTACTGGCTACACCTTC
-,TRBJ2-3,TRBV18,-,CASSPLSAPDTQYF,-
-,TRBJ2-3,TRBV5-6,-,CASSPFGVANTDTQYF,TGTGCCAGCAGCCCCTTCGGGGTAGCCAACACAGATACGCAGTATTTT
-,TRBJ2-7,TRBV5-1,TRBD1,CASSLVAIVDRGYSYEQYF,TGCGCCAGCAGCTTGGTCGCCATCGTGGACAGGGGTTATTCCTACGAGCAGTACTTC
-,TRBJ1-1,TRBV9,-,CASSPRTNTEAFF,TGTGCCAGCAGCCCCCGGACGAACACTGAAGCTTTCTTT
-,TRBJ2-7,TRBV7-6,-,CASSLERDPNLGEQYF,TGTGCCAGCAGCTTAGAAAGGGATCCTAATCTTGGCGAGCAGTACTTC
-,TRBJ1-1,TRBV29-1,TRBD1,CSVLQGLNTEAFF,TGCAGCGTTTTACAGGGGCTGAACACTGAAGCTTTCTTT
-,TRBJ2-7,TRBV6-1,-,CASIRLPYEQYF,TGTGCCAGCATCCGGCTTCCGTACGAGCAGTACTTC
-,TRBJ2-3,TRBV5-8,-,CASSLGQYTDTQYF,TGTGCCAGCAGCTTAGGCCAGTACACAGATACGCAGTATTTT
-,TRBJ2-7,TRBV18,TRBD1,CASSPGTGGFEQYF,TGTGCCAGCTCACCCGGGACAGGGGGATTCGAGCAGTACTTC
-,TRBJ2-5,TRBV5-1,-,CASMGLTGQETQYF,TGCGCCAGCATGGGTTTAACGGGGCAAGAGACCCAGTACTTC
-,TRBJ2-5,TRBV28,TRBD2,CASSRLGGNQETQYF,TGTGCCAGCAGTCGTTTGGGAGGGAACCAAGAGACCCAGTACTTC
once,TRBJ1-5,TRBV9,-,CASSVGTAGNQPQHF,TGTGCCAGCAGCGTAGGGACGGCTGGGAATCAGCCCCAGCATTTT
-,TRBJ2-2,TRBV28,-,CASSNAGVANTGELFF,TGTGCCAGCAGTAATGCAGGAGTCGCGAACACCGGGGAGCTGTTTTTT
-,TRBJ2-1,TRBV4-1,TRBD2,CASSQAITPLAGYNEQFF,TGCGCCAGCAGCCAAGCCATTACCCCACTAGCGGGTTACAATGAGCAGTTCTTC
-,TRBJ2-6,TRBV7-8,TRBD1,CASRGTGASGANVLTF,TGTGCCAGCAGGGGGACAGGGGCTTCTGGGGCCAACGTCCTGACTTTC
-,TRBJ2-3,TRBV4-2,TRBD2,CASSHRFGESGRTGTDTQYF,TGTGCCAGCAGCCACCGCTTCGGCGAAAGCGGGAGGACTGGCACAGATACGCAGTATTTT
-,TRBJ1-2,TRBV11-2,-,CASSLSRDRWGYTF,TGTGCCAGCAGCTTATCCAGGGATCGTTGGGGCTACACCTTC
-,TRBJ1-2,TRBV19,TRBD1,CASSRDRDMRGYTF,TGTGCCAGTAGCCGGGACAGGGACATGCGTGGCTACACCTTC
-,TRBJ2-3,TRBV29-1,TRBD2,CSASGGADTQYF,TGCAGCGCTAGCGGAGGGGCAGATACGCAGTATTTT
-,TRBJ2-7,TRBV10-3,TRBD1,CAISESGTESYEQYF,TGTGCCATCAGTGAGTCGGGGACAGAATCCTACGAGCAGTACTTC